The 20 T cell receptor beta chains given below trace back to one sample, sequenced in a study of blood T cell repertoires in COVID-19 (dated by TCRdb to between 2020 and 2021). Library prep was done by the immunoSEQ multiplex PCR assay. Entries here come from immuneACCESS through TCRdb and include only in-frame sequences with V and J called. Some clones fail to appear in such tables; in the studies checked, an unresolved V gene covers under half of the shortfall, and the cause of the remainder is unknown. Across this sample there are about 73,000 clones, with 80% to 90% seen only once. The ten largest account for roughly 8.8% of the sample. The sequencing input was peripheral blood. These receptors were taken from a man older than 75 with acute or convalescent COVID-19.

The V and J genes are TRBV4-1 and TRBJ2-1, with a weak D call TRBD2 (5 bases). CDR3 size: 16 residues. Per the germline V gene, CDR1 is MGHRA and CDR2 is YSYEKL. V lost 0 bases to trimming and J lost 0 bases, with 9 bases between them. The CDR3 DNA reads TGCGCCAGCAGCCAAGATCAGAGGGTCTCCTACAATGAGCAGTTCTTC. The encoded protein is CASSQDQRVSYNEQFF.

The gene calls are TRBV2 and TRBJ2-3; D gene uncertain. V was trimmed by 2 bases and J by 0 bases, leaving 6 bases between them. Germline CDR1 is SNHLY and CDR2 is FYNNEI. This CDR3 comprises 14 residues. In DNA, the CDR3 is TGTGCCAGCAGTGAAAGAGCTAGCACAGATACGCAGTATTTT. It translates to CASSERASTDTQYF.

The chain has TRBV5-6 and TRBJ1-6; TRBD1 matches 9 bases. CDR3 length equals 16 residues. Losses at the gene ends were 1 base for V and 13 bases for J; bases not matched to a gene: 12. Germline V gene sequence: CDR1 SGHDT, CDR2 YYEEEE. CDR3 bases: TGTGCCAGCAGCTTGCCCTGGGACAGGGAGCAAAAGCCCCTCCACTTT. Protein sequence: CASSLPWDREQKPLHF. The whole variable domain, remainder taken from reference TRBV5-6 and TRBJ1-6, is DAGVTQSPTHLIKTRGQQVTLRCSPKSGHDTVSWYQQALGQGPQFIFQYYEEEERQRGNFPDRFSGHQFPNYSSELNVNALLLGDSALYLCASSLPWDREQKPLHFGNGTRLTVT.

This chain joins TRBV6-5 and TRBJ2-7; TRBD1 matches at 8 bases. The V segment lost 4 bases and the J segment 3 bases; nucleotides outside the gene matches: 2. The V gene's germline CDR1 is MNHEY and CDR2 SVGAGI. This CDR3 is 13 amino acids long. This chain's CDR3 is CASSLTGDYEQYF. CDR3 bases: TGTGCCAGCAGTTTGACAGGGGACTACGAGCAGTACTTC.

The chain is built from TRBV2 and TRBJ2-7; 7 nucleotides agree with TRBD1. In germline, CDR1 is SNHLY, CDR2 FYNNEI. CDR3 length: 15 amino acids. With 4 bases clipped from V and 6 bases from J, the junction kept 12 bases outside the gene matches. CDR3 nucleotides: TGTGCCAGCAGTGGGCCCGGGACAGCGGTACTCGAGCAGTACTTC. It encodes CASSGPGTAVLEQYF.

The V call is TRBV18, the J call TRBJ1-2; D may be TRBD1 (6 bases). Germline V gene sequence: CDR1 KGHSH, CDR2 LQKENI. CDR3 length: 13 amino acids. Trimming stripped 6 bases from V and 8 bases from J, with 16 bases between. The CDR3 DNA reads TGTGCCAGCTCTCAACGAGGGGGGGAAGGCTACACCTTC. Amino acid sequence: CASSQRGGEGYTF. Combining the CDR3 with reference TRBV18 and TRBJ1-2 gives the whole variable domain NAGVMQNPRHLVRRRGQEARLRCSPMKGHSHVYWYRQLPEEGLKFMVYLQKENIIDESGMPKERFSAEFPKEGPSILRIQQVVRGDSAAYFCASSQRGGEGYTFGSGTRLTVV.

The V gene is TRBV19, the J gene TRBJ2-3, with TRBD2 matching 12 bases. The CDR3 has 16 amino acids. Germline V gene data show CDR1 as LNHDA and CDR2 as SQIVND (reference sequence). The ends lost 5 bases at V and 1 base at J; junction bases unmatched: 4. The CDR3 sequence: CASSPRTSGGTDTQYF. The DNA for the CDR3 is TGTGCCAGTAGTCCCCGGACTAGCGGGGGCACAGATACGCAGTATTTT.

In regard to this clone: Other DNA sequences of this sample code for an identical CDR3. DNA of the CDR3: TGTGCCAGTAGTGTTGGGACAGGTAACACTGAAGCTTTCTTT. The encoded protein is CASSVGTGNTEAFF. This sequence joins TRBV19 and TRBJ1-1; 8 bases fit TRBD1. The CDR3 consists of 14 residues. The V segment lost 5 bases and the J segment 2 bases; nucleotides outside the gene matches: 4. CDR1 and CDR2 (germline): LNHDA, SQIVND (reference sequence).

V is TRBV30 and J is TRBJ1-2; possibly TRBD1 for D (6 bases). The CDR3 spans 13 residues. The V end lost 3 bases, the J end lost 3 bases, and 11 bases lay between the germline ends. Germline-derived CDR1 and CDR2 are GTSNPN and SVGIG (reference sequence). DNA for the CDR3: TGTGCCTGGAGGGCAGGGGAGTACTATGGCTACACCTTC. This translates into CAWRAGEYYGYTF.

The CDR3 sequence: CASNRKRGVLANTGELFF. DNA of the CDR3: TGTGCCAGCAACAGGAAGCGGGGGGTCCTCGCGAACACCGGGGAGCTGTTTTTT. The rearrangement joins TRBV2 to TRBJ2-2, with 9 bases that match TRBD2. The CDR3 is 18 amino acids. The V gene end was trimmed by 7 bases and the J gene end by 0 bases; junction bases not matched to a gene: 12. Germline V gives CDR1 SNHLY, CDR2 FYNNEI.

This sequence joins TRBV2 and TRBJ2-1; 11 nucleotides align to TRBD2. This CDR3 contains 15 residues. V shed 6 bases and J 8 bases; nucleotides not matched to a gene: 9. Germline CDR1 is SNHLY and CDR2 is FYNNEI. The CDR3 nucleotides read TGTGCCAGCAGCGCAACTAGCGGGAGAACACATGAGCAGTTCTTC. Translating gives CASSATSGRTHEQFF.

CDR3 residues: CARSIMNRDKTGRYGYTF. CDR3 in DNA: TGTGCCAGAAGTATCATGAACCGGGACAAAACAGGACGATATGGCTACACCTTC. The gene calls are TRBV5-3 and TRBJ1-2; tentatively, D is TRBD1 (6 bases). TRBV5-3 is sorted into the ORF group, with uncertain function. Trimming took off 5 bases at V and 5 bases at J, with 28 bases between the two ends. There are 18 residues in the CDR3.

The table lists this clone with a count of one. The rearrangement uses TRBV5-5 and TRBJ1-1; D unclear. The CDR3 is 13 amino acids. CDR1 and CDR2 from the germline V gene are SGHKS and YYEKEE (reference sequence). The ends were cut back, 0 bases at V and 1 base at J, with 4 bases in the middle. The DNA for the CDR3 is TGTGCCAGCAGCTTGGACAGGAACACTGAAGCTTTCTTT. This gives the protein CASSLDRNTEAFF.

The genes are TRBV7-8 and TRBJ2-1; TRBD2 matches 10 bases. CDR1 SGHVS and CDR2 FQNEAQ come from the germline V gene. The CDR3 length is 16 residues. With 2 bases clipped from V and 2 bases from J, the junction kept 3 bases outside the gene matches. The CDR3 sequence is CASSLPSGSPYNEQFF. For the CDR3, the DNA is TGTGCCAGCAGCTTACCTAGCGGGAGTCCCTACAATGAGCAGTTCTTC.

This clone was detected only once. The chain uses TRBV7-3 and TRBJ2-7; 8 bases match TRBD1. Germline V gene sequence: CDR1 SGHTA, CDR2 FQGTGA. The junction had 10 bases not matched to a gene; V was cut back by 6 bases and J by 3 bases. The CDR3 loop spans 15 amino acids. The CDR3 DNA reads as TGTGCCAGCAGTCTCACCGGGACAGGCTACTACGAGCAGTACTTC. Translating gives CASSLTGTGYYEQYF.

This chain joins TRBV27 and TRBJ1-1; 10 bases are a match to TRBD1. Per the germline V gene, CDR1 is MNHEY and CDR2 is SMNVEV (reference sequence). This CDR3 region has 16 residues. After removal of 6 bases from V and 4 bases from J, the junction contained 11 bases not matched to a gene. The CDR3 here is CASSGTGARRVTEAFF. The CDR3 DNA reads as TGTGCCAGCAGCGGGACAGGGGCCCGCCGCGTCACTGAAGCTTTCTTT.

The genes are TRBV24-1 and TRBJ2-5, with D maybe TRBD1 (5 bases). Germline CDR1 reads KGHDR; CDR2 reads SFDVKD. The V and J ends lost 4 bases and 3 bases respectively, with 17 bases between them. The CDR3 sequence is 16 residues long. The DNA for the CDR3 is TGTGCCACCAGTGAGAAATGGGTCCAGGGTAAAGAGACCCAGTACTTC. This codes for CATSEKWVQGKETQYF.

The rearrangement joins TRBV14 to TRBJ1-2; 7 bases line up with TRBD1. Germline V gene sequence: CDR1 SGHDN, CDR2 FVKESK. The trim removed 6 bases at V and 7 bases at J, leaving 8 bases unmatched. This CDR3 has 13 residues. The CDR3 here is CASSSRTGGGYTF. As DNA, the CDR3 is TGTGCCAGCAGTTCCCGGACAGGAGGTGGCTACACCTTC.

This clone was detected only once. This sequence joins TRBV12-5 and TRBJ2-7, with D hard to call. Germline assignment: CDR1 LGHNT and CDR2 FRNRAP. The V end was cut by 0 bases, the J end by 5 bases, with 5 bases between. This CDR3 has 12 amino acids. Written as DNA, the CDR3 is TGTGCTAGTGGTTTGGTCCCCAACGAGCAGTACTTC. Amino acids: CASGLVPNEQYF.

This clone was seen just once. The chain employs TRBV18 and TRBJ2-1, with D hard to call. The germline CDR1 and CDR2 sequences are KGHSH and LQKENI. This CDR3 comprises 12 residues. Trimming cost V 2 bases and J 8 bases, with 7 bases left between them. CDR3: CASSPMGDEQFF. The CDR3 DNA reads TGTGCCAGCTCACCAATGGGCGATGAGCAGTTCTTC.